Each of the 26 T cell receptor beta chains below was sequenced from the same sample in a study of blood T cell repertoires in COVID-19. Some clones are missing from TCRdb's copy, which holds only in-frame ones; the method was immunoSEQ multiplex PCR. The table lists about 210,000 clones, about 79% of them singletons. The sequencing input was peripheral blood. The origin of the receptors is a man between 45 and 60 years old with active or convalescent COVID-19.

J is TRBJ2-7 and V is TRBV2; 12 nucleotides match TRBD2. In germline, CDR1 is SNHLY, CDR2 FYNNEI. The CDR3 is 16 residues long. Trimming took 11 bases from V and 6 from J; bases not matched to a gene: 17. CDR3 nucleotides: TGTGCCGGGTCCTCCTTGACTAGCGGGAGTTCTTCCGAGCAGTACTTC. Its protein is CAGSSLTSGSSSEQYF.

For the CDR3, the DNA is TGTGCCAGCTCCACCATCCTACCTGCAGCGGGGGGTGGCTACACCTTC. This sequence encodes CASSTILPAAGGGYTF. The chain has TRBV18 and TRBJ1-2, with a weak D call TRBD1 (5 bases). The V gene's germline CDR1 is KGHSH and CDR2 LQKENI. Trimming left V 6 bases short and J 7 bases short, with 24 bases between. The CDR3 consists of 16 residues.

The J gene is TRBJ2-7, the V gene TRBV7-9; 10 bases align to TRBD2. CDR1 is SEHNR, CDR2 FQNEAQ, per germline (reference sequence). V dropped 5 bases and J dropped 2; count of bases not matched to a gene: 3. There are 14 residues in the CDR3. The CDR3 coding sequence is TGTGCCAGCAGCCGAGCGGGAGGGCCCTACGAGCAGTACTTC. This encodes CASSRAGGPYEQYF.

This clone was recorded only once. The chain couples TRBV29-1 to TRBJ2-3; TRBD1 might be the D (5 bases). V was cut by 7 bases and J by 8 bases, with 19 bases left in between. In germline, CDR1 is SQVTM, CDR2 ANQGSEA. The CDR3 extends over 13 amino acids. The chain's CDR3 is CSADGQGEGTQYF. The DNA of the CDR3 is TGCAGCGCCGACGGGCAGGGTGAAGGTACGCAGTATTTT.

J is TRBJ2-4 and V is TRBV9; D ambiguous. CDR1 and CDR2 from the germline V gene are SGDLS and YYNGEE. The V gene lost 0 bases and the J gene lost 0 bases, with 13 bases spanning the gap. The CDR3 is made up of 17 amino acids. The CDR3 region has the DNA TGTGCCAGCAGCGTAGCAGGTCAACTGGGAGCCAAAAACATTCAGTACTTC. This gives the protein CASSVAGQLGAKNIQYF.

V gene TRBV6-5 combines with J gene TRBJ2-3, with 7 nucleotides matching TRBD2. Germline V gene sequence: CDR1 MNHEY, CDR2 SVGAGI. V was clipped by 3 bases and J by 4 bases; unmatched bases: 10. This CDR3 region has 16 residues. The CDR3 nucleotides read TGTGCCAGCAGTTATCAGGGAGGACTAGTATCAGATACGCAGTATTTT. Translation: CASSYQGGLVSDTQYF.

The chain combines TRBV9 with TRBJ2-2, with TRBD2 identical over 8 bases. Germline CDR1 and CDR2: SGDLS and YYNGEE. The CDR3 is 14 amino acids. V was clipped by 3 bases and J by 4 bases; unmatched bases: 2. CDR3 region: CASSGTSGTGELFF. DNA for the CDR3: TGTGCCAGCAGCGGTACTAGCGGCACCGGGGAGCTGTTTTTT.

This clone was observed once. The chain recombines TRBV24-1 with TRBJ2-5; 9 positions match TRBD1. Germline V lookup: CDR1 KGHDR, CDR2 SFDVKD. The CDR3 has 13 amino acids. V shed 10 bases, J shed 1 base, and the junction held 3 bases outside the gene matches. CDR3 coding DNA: TGTGCCACAAACAGGGGGCCCCAAGAGACCCAGTACTTC. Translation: CATNRGPQETQYF.

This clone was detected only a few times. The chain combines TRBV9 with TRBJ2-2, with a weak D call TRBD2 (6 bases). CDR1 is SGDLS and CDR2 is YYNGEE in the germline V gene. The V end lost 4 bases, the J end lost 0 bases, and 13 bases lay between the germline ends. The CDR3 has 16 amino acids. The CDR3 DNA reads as TGTGCCAGCAGCTTACGAGCGGGCCCGAACACCGGGGAGCTGTTTTTT. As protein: CASSLRAGPNTGELFF.

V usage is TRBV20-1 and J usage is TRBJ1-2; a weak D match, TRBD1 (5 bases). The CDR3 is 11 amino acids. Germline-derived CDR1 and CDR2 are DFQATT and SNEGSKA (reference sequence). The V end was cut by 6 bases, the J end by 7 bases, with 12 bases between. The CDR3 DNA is TGCAGTGCAGAACCAGGGTCTGGCTACACCTTC. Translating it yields CSAEPGSGYTF.

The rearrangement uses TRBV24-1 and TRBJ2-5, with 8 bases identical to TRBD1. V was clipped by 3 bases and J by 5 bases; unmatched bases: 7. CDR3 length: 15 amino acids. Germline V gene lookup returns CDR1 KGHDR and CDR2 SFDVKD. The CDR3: CATSDPSTGGETQYF. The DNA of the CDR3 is TGTGCCACCAGTGATCCCTCCACAGGGGGGGAGACCCAGTACTTC.

CDR3 residues: CASSLILGEGEAFF. CDR3 in DNA: TGTGCCAGCAGCTTAATTCTTGGTGAGGGTGAAGCTTTCTTT. The chain joins TRBV7-9 to TRBJ1-1; D not resolved. V was clipped by 2 bases and J by 7 bases, with 14 bases between them. The CDR3 extends over 14 amino acids. Germline values: CDR1 SEHNR, CDR2 FQNEAQ (reference sequence).

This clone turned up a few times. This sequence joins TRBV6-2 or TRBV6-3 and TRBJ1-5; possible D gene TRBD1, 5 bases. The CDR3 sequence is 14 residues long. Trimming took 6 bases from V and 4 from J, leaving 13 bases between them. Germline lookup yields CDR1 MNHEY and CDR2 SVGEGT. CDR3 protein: CASSFLDNNQPQHF. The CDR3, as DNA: TGTGCCAGCAGCTTTCTGGACAATAATCAGCCCCAGCATTTT.

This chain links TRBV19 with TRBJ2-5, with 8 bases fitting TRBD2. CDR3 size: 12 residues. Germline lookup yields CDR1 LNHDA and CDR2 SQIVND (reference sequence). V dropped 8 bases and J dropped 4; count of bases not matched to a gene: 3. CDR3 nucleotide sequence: TGTGCCAGTTCCAGCGGGAGAGAGACCCAGTACTTC. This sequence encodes CASSSGRETQYF.

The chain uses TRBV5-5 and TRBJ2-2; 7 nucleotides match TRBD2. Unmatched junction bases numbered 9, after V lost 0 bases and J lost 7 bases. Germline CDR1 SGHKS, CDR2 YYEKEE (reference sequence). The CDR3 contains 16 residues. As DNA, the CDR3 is TGTGCCAGCAGCTTGGCCGGGGGGATGGTGGTCGGGGAGCTGTTTTTT. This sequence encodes CASSLAGGMVVGELFF.

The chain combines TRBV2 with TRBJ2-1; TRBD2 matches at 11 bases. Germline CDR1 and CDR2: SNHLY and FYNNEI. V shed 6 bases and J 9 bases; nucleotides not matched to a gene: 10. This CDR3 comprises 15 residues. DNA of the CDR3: TGTGCCAGCAGCTTCTTAGCGGGGGGGCCCGGTGAGCAGTTCTTC. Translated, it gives CASSFLAGGPGEQFF.

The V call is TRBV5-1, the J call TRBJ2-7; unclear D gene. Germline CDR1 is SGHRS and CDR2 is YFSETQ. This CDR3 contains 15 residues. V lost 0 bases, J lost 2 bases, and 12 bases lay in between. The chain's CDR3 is CASSLAASVTYEQYF. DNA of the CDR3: TGCGCCAGCAGCTTGGCCGCGTCGGTGACCTACGAGCAGTACTTC.

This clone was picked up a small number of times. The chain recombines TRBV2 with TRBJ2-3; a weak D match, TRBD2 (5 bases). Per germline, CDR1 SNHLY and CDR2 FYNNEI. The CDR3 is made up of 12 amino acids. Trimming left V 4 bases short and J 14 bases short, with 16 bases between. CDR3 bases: TGTGCCAGCAGTGTTTACGGGATAATACTGTATTTT. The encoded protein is CASSVYGIILYF.

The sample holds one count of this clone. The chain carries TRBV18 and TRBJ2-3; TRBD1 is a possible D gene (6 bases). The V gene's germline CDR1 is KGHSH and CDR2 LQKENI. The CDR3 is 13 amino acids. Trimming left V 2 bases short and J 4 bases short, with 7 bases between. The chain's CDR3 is CASSPRGSDTQYF. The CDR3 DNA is TGTGCCAGCTCACCAAGGGGGTCAGATACGCAGTATTTT.

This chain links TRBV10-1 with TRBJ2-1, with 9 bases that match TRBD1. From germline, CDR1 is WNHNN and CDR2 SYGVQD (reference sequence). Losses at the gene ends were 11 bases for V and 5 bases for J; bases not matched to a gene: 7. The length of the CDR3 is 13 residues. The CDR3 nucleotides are TGCGCCGGCCGGACAGGGGTTAACAATGAGCAGTTCTTC. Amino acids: CAGRTGVNNEQFF.

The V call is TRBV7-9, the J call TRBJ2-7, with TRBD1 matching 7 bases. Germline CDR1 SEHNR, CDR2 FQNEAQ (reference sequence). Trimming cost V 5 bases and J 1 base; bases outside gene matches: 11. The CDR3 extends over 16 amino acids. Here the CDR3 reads CASSPRDSTKSYEQYF. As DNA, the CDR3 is TGTGCCAGCAGCCCCAGGGACAGTACTAAATCCTACGAGCAGTACTTC.

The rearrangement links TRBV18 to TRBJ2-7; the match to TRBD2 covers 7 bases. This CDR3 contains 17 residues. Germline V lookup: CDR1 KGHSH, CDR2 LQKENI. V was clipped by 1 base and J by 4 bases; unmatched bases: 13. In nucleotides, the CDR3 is TGTGCCAGCTCACCACTCCCGGGGGGACTGGGACCTTACGAGCAGTACTTC. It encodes CASSPLPGGLGPYEQYF.

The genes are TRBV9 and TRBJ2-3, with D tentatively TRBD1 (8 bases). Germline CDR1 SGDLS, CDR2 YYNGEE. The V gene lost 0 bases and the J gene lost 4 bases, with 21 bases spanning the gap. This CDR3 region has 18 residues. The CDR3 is CASSVAGGSAGASDTQYF. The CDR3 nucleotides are TGTGCCAGCAGCGTAGCAGGGGGCTCGGCGGGAGCGTCAGATACGCAGTATTTT. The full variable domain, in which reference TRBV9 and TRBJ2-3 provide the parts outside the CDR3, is DSGVTQTPKHLITATGQRVTLRCSPRSGDLSVYWYQQSLDQGLQFLIQYYNGEERAKGNILERFSAQQFPDLHSELNLSSLELGDSALYFCASSVAGGSAGASDTQYFGPGTRLTVL.

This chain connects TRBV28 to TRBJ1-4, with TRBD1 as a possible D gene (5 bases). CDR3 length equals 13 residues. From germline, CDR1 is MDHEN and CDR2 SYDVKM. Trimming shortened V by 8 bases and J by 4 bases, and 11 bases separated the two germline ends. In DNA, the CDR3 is TGTGCCAGCGGAAGCAGGGTTAATGAAAAACTGTTTTTT. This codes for CASGSRVNEKLFF.

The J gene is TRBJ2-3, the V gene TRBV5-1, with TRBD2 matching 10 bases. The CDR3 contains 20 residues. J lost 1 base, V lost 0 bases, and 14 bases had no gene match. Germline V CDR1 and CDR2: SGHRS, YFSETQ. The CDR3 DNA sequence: TGCGCCAGCAGCTTGGGGTTCGGTGAGCGGGGGGGCCCTGGCACAGATACGCAGTATTTT. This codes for CASSLGFGERGGPGTDTQYF.

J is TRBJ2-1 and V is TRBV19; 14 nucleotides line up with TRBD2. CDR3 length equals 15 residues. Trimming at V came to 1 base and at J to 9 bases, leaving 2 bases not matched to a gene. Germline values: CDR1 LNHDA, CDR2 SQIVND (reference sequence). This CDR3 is CASSIGLAGGAEQFF. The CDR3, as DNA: TGTGCCAGTAGTATAGGACTAGCGGGAGGGGCTGAGCAGTTCTTC.